The 13 T cell receptor beta chains in this list originate from one sample, sequenced in a study of blood T cell repertoires in COVID-19. Using immunoSEQ multiplex PCR, the repertoire was profiled, and TCRdb retains in-frame clones only, with some absent. The table has 250,000 or so clones, approximately 81% seen once. Sample: PBMCs or T cells enriched from blood (not recorded which). These receptors all come from a woman aged 50 to 65 who had been exposed to COVID-19.

The chain combines TRBV6-2 or TRBV6-3 with TRBJ2-7; possibly TRBD1 for D (6 bases). V shed 2 bases and J shed 6 bases, with 17 bases lying between them. CDR1 is MNHEY, CDR2 SVGEGT, per germline. This CDR3 region has 15 residues. In DNA form, the CDR3 reads TGTGCCAGCAGTTACCTTTCCGGGACACCAGGCGAGCAGTACTTC. This sequence encodes CASSYLSGTPGEQYF.

Remarks on this clone: An end of the junction does not agree with germline; a read error may underlie this. The rearrangement links TRBV11-2 to TRBJ1-5; TRBD1 might be the D (5 bases). The CDR3 has 12 residues. The germline V gene has CDR1 SGHAT and CDR2 FQNNGV. The CDR3 coding sequence is TGCGCGCGGGGGTTTAGCAATCAGCCCCAGCATTTT. Translating gives CARGFSNQPQHF.

V and J are TRBV5-1 and TRBJ2-1, with 8 bases matching TRBD1. This CDR3 contains 14 residues. Germline V lookup: CDR1 SGHRS, CDR2 YFSETQ. The ends lost 0 bases at V and 6 bases at J; junction bases unmatched: 2. As DNA, the CDR3 is TGCGCCAGCAGCTTGGGGACAGGGAGCAATGAGCAGTTCTTC. Its protein product is CASSLGTGSNEQFF.

J is TRBJ2-7 and V is TRBV21-1; the table's TRBD2 call for D was not verified on the DNA. TRBV21-1 is designated a pseudogene. CDR3 length equals 15 residues. For the CDR3, the DNA is TGTGCCAGCAGCCCACCCGCCCGGGTCTTCTACGAGCAGTACTTC. It yields the protein CASSPPARVFYEQYF.

This chain connects TRBV9 to TRBJ2-5; 9 bases line up with TRBD2. The CDR3 is 14 amino acids. Germline trimming cut 3 bases from V and 5 bases from J; bases unmatched to any gene: 5. Germline CDR1 reads SGDLS; CDR2 reads YYNGEE. Here the CDR3 DNA reads TGTGCCAGCAGCGCCGCTAGCGGGGTGGAGACCCAGTACTTC. This encodes CASSAASGVETQYF.

This clone was recorded only once. The chain is built from TRBV4-1 and TRBJ2-7; a possible D gene is TRBD1 (6 bases). V dropped 1 base and J dropped 2 bases, with 9 bases sitting between them. Germline V gene data show CDR1 as MGHRA and CDR2 as YSYEKL. The CDR3 has 14 amino acids. This CDR3 reads CASSQAPGAYEQYF. DNA for the CDR3: TGCGCCAGCAGCCAAGCGCCAGGGGCCTACGAGCAGTACTTC.

CDR3 in DNA: TGTGCCAGCAGCCAATATGACAGGGGAAACGAGCAGTTCTTC. Encoded protein: CASSQYDRGNEQFF. The chain recombines TRBV4-2 with TRBJ2-1, with 8 bases matching TRBD1. The CDR3 has 14 amino acids. Per germline, CDR1 LGHNA and CDR2 YNFKEQ. The trim removed 2 bases at V and 10 bases at J, leaving 7 bases unmatched.

This clone was detected only once. V and J are TRBV4-2 and TRBJ1-4; D is uncertain. Germline V gene data show CDR1 as LGHNA and CDR2 as YNFKEQ. Trimming pared 2 bases from V and 12 bases from J, leaving 16 bases between. The CDR3 has 14 residues. CDR3 sequence reads: CASSQNAPASELFF. In nucleotides, the CDR3 is TGTGCCAGCAGCCAAAACGCGCCCGCTTCGGAACTGTTTTTT.

The J gene is TRBJ1-1, the V gene TRBV19; D is unclear. Germline values: CDR1 LNHDA, CDR2 SQIVND (reference sequence). Trimming removed 0 bases from V and 2 bases from J, with 16 bases in between. The CDR3 sequence is 17 residues long. CDR3 residues: CASSIDQPGSRNTEAFF. The CDR3 DNA reads as TGTGCCAGTAGTATAGATCAGCCGGGATCCAGAAACACTGAAGCTTTCTTT.

The rearrangement joins TRBV19 to TRBJ1-1; a possible D gene is TRBD1 (6 bases). Germline CDR1 LNHDA, CDR2 SQIVND (reference sequence). V was shortened by 3 bases and J by 1 base, with 12 bases between the two germline ends. CDR3 length equals 15 residues. The CDR3 nucleotides read TGTGCCAGTAGTATCCTCGGACAGCCGAACACTGAAGCTTTCTTT. Translating it yields CASSILGQPNTEAFF.

The chain is built from TRBV19 and TRBJ2-2; 8 bases map to TRBD2. The CDR3 spans 15 residues. The trim removed 5 bases at V and 5 bases at J, leaving 7 bases unmatched. Germline V lookup: CDR1 LNHDA, CDR2 SQIVND (reference sequence). This CDR3 is CASSPDTGGTGELFF. The CDR3, as DNA: TGTGCCAGTAGTCCCGACACGGGAGGGACCGGGGAGCTGTTTTTT.

The chain has TRBV18 and TRBJ2-7, with 7 bases aligning to TRBD1. The germline gives CDR1 KGHSH, CDR2 LQKENI. Trimming cost V 4 bases and J 5 bases; bases outside gene matches: 8. This CDR3 region has 14 residues. The CDR3 region is CASSLMLTGDEQYF. The CDR3 coding sequence is TGTGCCAGCTCACTGATGTTAACAGGGGACGAGCAGTACTTC.

The V call is TRBV7-2, the J call TRBJ2-7; TRBD2 agrees at 9 bases. V was clipped by 1 base and J by 5 bases; unmatched bases: 3. CDR1 is SGHTA, CDR2 FQGNSA, per germline. This CDR3 region has 14 residues. CDR3 DNA sequence: TGTGCCAGCAGCTTAGGGGCGGGGGGGCACGAGCAGTACTTC. The encoded protein is CASSLGAGGHEQYF.